These 3 T cell receptor beta chains share one sample of origin, sequenced in a study of OX40 agonist ivuxolimab in advanced cancers. Sequencing was performed with immunoSEQ multiplex PCR; in TCRdb, only in-frame clones are kept and a portion is missing. The repertoire holds 60,000 to 90,000 clones, with approximately 78% as singletons. The sample in question was CD4+ or CD8+ T cells sorted from blood, obtained in a trial of the OX40 agonist ivuxolimab. The receptors come from an adult with an advanced solid tumor such as melanoma, head and neck, liver or kidney cancer.

The chain has TRBV4-1 and TRBJ1-1; 7 nucleotides agree with TRBD1. The ends lost 0 bases at V and 3 bases at J; junction bases unmatched: 7. The germline gives CDR1 MGHRA, CDR2 YSYEKL. The CDR3 has 16 residues. The CDR3 region has the DNA TGCGCCAGCAGCCAAGATACGAGGGGGCAGTACACTGAAGCTTTCTTT. Translating gives CASSQDTRGQYTEAFF.

This sequence joins TRBV11-2 and TRBJ2-5, with 7 bases that match TRBD1. V lost 5 bases and J lost 2; bases outside the gene matches: 5. CDR1 and CDR2 (germline): SGHAT, FQNNGV. The CDR3 has 14 amino acids. The CDR3 DNA is TGTGCCAGCAGCGTGGGGACAGCACAAGAGACCCAGTACTTC. Its protein product is CASSVGTAQETQYF.

About this clone: The sample contains more than one DNA sequence encoding this CDR3. J is TRBJ1-1 and V is TRBV6-5; D is possibly TRBD1 (5 bases). Trimming cost V 0 bases and J 3 bases, with 14 bases left between them. The CDR3 totals 16 residues. Looked up from germline, CDR1 is MNHEY and CDR2 is SVGAGI. CDR3 sequence (DNA): TGTGCCAGCAGTTACTCGAGTAGCGGGGGGGACACTGAAGCTTTCTTT. Encoded protein: CASSYSSSGGDTEAFF.